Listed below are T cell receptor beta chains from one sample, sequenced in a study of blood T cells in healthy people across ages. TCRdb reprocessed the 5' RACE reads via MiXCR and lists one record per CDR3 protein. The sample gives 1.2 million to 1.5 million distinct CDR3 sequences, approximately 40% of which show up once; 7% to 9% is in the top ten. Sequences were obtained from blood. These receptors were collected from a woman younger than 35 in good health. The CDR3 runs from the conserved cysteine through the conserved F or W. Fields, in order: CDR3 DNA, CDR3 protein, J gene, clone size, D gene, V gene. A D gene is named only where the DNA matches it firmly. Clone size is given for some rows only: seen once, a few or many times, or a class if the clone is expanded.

CDR3 DNA: TGTGCCAGCAGTTCAGATTCGTTCGGACTAGCGGTCTCCGCCGCCACAGATACGCAGTATTTT; CDR3 protein: CASSSDSFGLAVSAATDTQYF; J gene: TRBJ2-3; clone size: few; D gene: TRBD2; V gene: TRBV6-5
CDR3 DNA: TGCAGTGCTAGAAAAGCAGGACAGGGCCGTGGTGAAGCTTTCTTT; CDR3 protein: CSARKAGQGRGEAFF; J gene: TRBJ1-1; clone size: few; D gene: TRBD1; V gene: TRBV20-1
CDR3 DNA: TGCGCCAGCAGCTTGGTACTGACACGATCCTACAATGAGCAGTTCTTC; CDR3 protein: CASSLVLTRSYNEQFF; J gene: TRBJ2-1; clone size: few; D gene: NA; V gene: TRBV5-1
CDR3 DNA: TGTGCCAGCACCTCAGGTCACCCTTCGCGCGAGCTAGGTGAAAAACTGTTTTTT; CDR3 protein: CASTSGHPSRELGEKLFF; J gene: TRBJ1-4; clone size: NA; D gene: NA; V gene: TRBV2
CDR3 DNA: TGTGCCAGCAGCCCATCCCAGCGGGGGGGGACAGATACGCAGTATTTT; CDR3 protein: CASSPSQRGGTDTQYF; J gene: TRBJ2-3; clone size: few; D gene: TRBD2; V gene: TRBV6-2/TRBV6-3
CDR3 DNA: TGTGCCAGCTCACCACCGAGGGGAGGTGGGACAGATACGCAGTATTTT; CDR3 protein: CASSPPRGGGTDTQYF; J gene: TRBJ2-3; clone size: NA; D gene: NA; V gene: TRBV18
CDR3 DNA: TGTGCCAGCAGCCGAAGGGAACTAGCGGGAGGGTTTTCCGTCAAAGAGACCCAGTACTTC; CDR3 protein: CASSRRELAGGFSVKETQYF; J gene: TRBJ2-5; clone size: NA; D gene: TRBD2; V gene: TRBV3-1
CDR3 DNA: TGCAGTGCGCGGCGACAGGGACGCACAGATACGCAGTATTTT; CDR3 protein: CSARRQGRTDTQYF; J gene: TRBJ2-3; clone size: NA; D gene: TRBD1; V gene: TRBV20-1
CDR3 DNA: TGTGCCAGCAGTGACCCGATCAGGGCGAACTCCTACGAGCAGTACTTC; CDR3 protein: CASSDPIRANSYEQYF; J gene: TRBJ2-7; clone size: NA; D gene: NA; V gene: TRBV2
CDR3 DNA: TGCGCCAGCAGCCAAGACAAGGCGGGCGCGAACACCGGGGAGCTGTTTTTT; CDR3 protein: CASSQDKAGANTGELFF; J gene: TRBJ2-2; clone size: NA; D gene: NA; V gene: TRBV4-1
CDR3 DNA: TGTGCCAGCAGGTATCCGGGACATGAATCCTACGAGCAGTACTTC; CDR3 protein: CASRYPGHESYEQYF; J gene: TRBJ2-7; clone size: few; D gene: NA; V gene: TRBV6-6
CDR3 DNA: TGTGCCAGCACTCGAGGGGGGGGCAAGGGTGAGCAGTTCTTC; CDR3 protein: CASTRGGGKGEQFF; J gene: TRBJ2-1; clone size: NA; D gene: NA; V gene: TRBV12-3/TRBV12-4
CDR3 DNA: TGTGCCAGCAGCGCCCAGGGGACAGGGGGGAACGAGCAGTACTTC; CDR3 protein: CASSAQGTGGNEQYF; J gene: TRBJ2-7; clone size: few; D gene: TRBD1; V gene: TRBV2
CDR3 DNA: TGTGCCACCAGTCGCAGGGGCCCAAACTATGGCTACACCTTC; CDR3 protein: CATSRRGPNYGYTF; J gene: TRBJ1-2; clone size: few; D gene: NA; V gene: TRBV15
CDR3 DNA: TGTGCCAGCAGTTCTCGATTAACAGGGGGGAAGGAGACCCAGTACTTC; CDR3 protein: CASSSRLTGGKETQYF; J gene: TRBJ2-5; clone size: NA; D gene: NA; V gene: TRBV21-1
CDR3 DNA: TGCGCCAGCATGGAGGGGAGGGGATACTCACCCCTCCACTTT; CDR3 protein: CASMEGRGYSPLHF; J gene: TRBJ1-6; clone size: NA; D gene: NA; V gene: TRBV10-2
CDR3 DNA: TGTGCCAGCACCCCGGGGGACGAATCCTCCTCGGTCTCGCAGTATTTT; CDR3 protein: CASTPGDESSSVSQYF; J gene: TRBJ2-3; clone size: NA; D gene: NA; V gene: TRBV9
CDR3 DNA: TGTGCCAGCAGTGAAGGCGGCGGGCCTCGGGTGCAGTTCTTC; CDR3 protein: CASSEGGGPRVQFF; J gene: TRBJ2-1; clone size: NA; D gene: NA; V gene: TRBV6-1
CDR3 DNA: TGTGCCAGCAGCCCCACAGGGGAAGGCTACACCTTC; CDR3 protein: CASSPTGEGYTF; J gene: TRBJ1-2; clone size: many; D gene: TRBD1; V gene: TRBV4-2
CDR3 DNA: TGTGCCAGCAGCCAGACCAGCTCCATAGAGCAGTTCTTC; CDR3 protein: CASSQTSSIEQFF; J gene: TRBJ2-1; clone size: few; D gene: NA; V gene: TRBV14
CDR3 DNA: TGTGCCAGCTCACCGGGGGCTTTTGAAGCAGATACGCAGTATTTT; CDR3 protein: CASSPGAFEADTQYF; J gene: TRBJ2-3; clone size: NA; D gene: NA; V gene: TRBV18
CDR3 DNA: TGCGCCAGCAGCCGGGGACTAGCGGGCCCTCGGACGCAGTATTTT; CDR3 protein: CASSRGLAGPRTQYF; J gene: TRBJ2-3; clone size: NA; D gene: TRBD2; V gene: TRBV5-1
CDR3 DNA: TGTGCCAGCAGCCAAACACGTGACAGGGTGAACGGCTACACCTTC; CDR3 protein: CASSQTRDRVNGYTF; J gene: TRBJ1-2; clone size: NA; D gene: TRBD1; V gene: TRBV3-1
CDR3 DNA: TGTGCCAGCAGCCGGACGCGGGGCATTTACAATGAGCAGTTCTTC; CDR3 protein: CASSRTRGIYNEQFF; J gene: TRBJ2-1; clone size: NA; D gene: NA; V gene: TRBV7-2
CDR3 DNA: TGTGCCAGCAGCTTAGGGCAGCGGGAGCGCCCCCTAGGGCCGCAGTATTTT; CDR3 protein: CASSLGQRERPLGPQYF; J gene: TRBJ2-3; clone size: few; D gene: TRBD2; V gene: TRBV11-2
CDR3 DNA: TGTGCCAGCAGTCCCACGGTAGGCACAGATACGCAGTATTTT; CDR3 protein: CASSPTVGTDTQYF; J gene: TRBJ2-3; clone size: few; D gene: NA; V gene: TRBV12-3/TRBV12-4
CDR3 DNA: TGCAGTGCTCTCGGGACAGGGGGCGTGGATGGCTACACCTTC; CDR3 protein: CSALGTGGVDGYTF; J gene: TRBJ1-2; clone size: NA; D gene: TRBD1; V gene: TRBV20-1
CDR3 DNA: TGTGCCAGCAGCTTAGAATACTACACTAAGGGTTTTGGTGAGCAGTTCTTC; CDR3 protein: CASSLEYYTKGFGEQFF; J gene: TRBJ2-1; clone size: once; D gene: NA; V gene: TRBV7-2
CDR3 DNA: TGCAGTGCTAGAGAGCGGGGGGGCATGTACAATGAGCAGTTCTTC; CDR3 protein: CSARERGGMYNEQFF; J gene: TRBJ2-1; clone size: NA; D gene: TRBD2; V gene: TRBV20-1
CDR3 DNA: TGTGCCAGCAGTGAATCGAGGGGACAGGGGCCTTCCTACGAGCAGTACTTC; CDR3 protein: CASSESRGQGPSYEQYF; J gene: TRBJ2-7; clone size: NA; D gene: TRBD1; V gene: TRBV2
CDR3 DNA: TGCGCCAGCAGCCAAGAGGCGACAGGGATGCAAGAGACCCAGTACTTC; CDR3 protein: CASSQEATGMQETQYF; J gene: TRBJ2-5; clone size: NA; D gene: TRBD1; V gene: TRBV4-1
CDR3 DNA: TGTGCCAGCAGCCCTCCGGGATCCCACAATGAGCAGTTCTTC; CDR3 protein: CASSPPGSHNEQFF; J gene: TRBJ2-1; clone size: NA; D gene: NA; V gene: TRBV3-1
CDR3 DNA: TGTGCCAGCAGTTACGGGGAGGGACAAGAGACCCAGTACTTC; CDR3 protein: CASSYGEGQETQYF; J gene: TRBJ2-5; clone size: NA; D gene: TRBD2; V gene: TRBV6-5
CDR3 DNA: TGTGCCAGCAGCCCCTCCGGCAGCCTTAATGAAAAACTGTTTTTT; CDR3 protein: CASSPSGSLNEKLFF; J gene: TRBJ1-4; clone size: NA; D gene: NA; V gene: TRBV7-9
CDR3 DNA: TGTGCCATCAGTGAATCGCCCCAGACAGGGGGAGGGCAGTTCTTC; CDR3 protein: CAISESPQTGGGQFF; J gene: TRBJ2-1; clone size: NA; D gene: TRBD1; V gene: TRBV10-3
CDR3 DNA: TGCGCCAGCAGCAGTGGCCTGTCTAGCGGGAGTTGGAATGAGCAGTTCTTC; CDR3 protein: CASSSGLSSGSWNEQFF; J gene: TRBJ2-1; clone size: few; D gene: TRBD2; V gene: TRBV5-1
CDR3 DNA: TGTGCCAGCAGCTTGACCGGGACAGGCTATGGCTACACCTTC; CDR3 protein: CASSLTGTGYGYTF; J gene: TRBJ1-2; clone size: few; D gene: TRBD1; V gene: TRBV5-5
CDR3 DNA: TGCAGTGCTAGACACGATACAACTAATGAAAAACTGTTTTTT; CDR3 protein: CSARHDTTNEKLFF; J gene: TRBJ1-4; clone size: NA; D gene: NA; V gene: TRBV20-1
CDR3 DNA: TGTGCCAGCAGGCCGGATGGGGGTGGTGGCTACACCTTC; CDR3 protein: CASRPDGGGGYTF; J gene: TRBJ1-2; clone size: NA; D gene: NA; V gene: TRBV28
CDR3 DNA: TGTGCCAGCAGCACGGACAGGGGCGCGGGCGGCTACACCTTC; CDR3 protein: CASSTDRGAGGYTF; J gene: TRBJ1-2; clone size: few; D gene: TRBD1; V gene: TRBV7-9
CDR3 DNA: TGTGCCACGGGGGTTGGAGGCGGCGGGCCACCCCTCCACTTT; CDR3 protein: CATGVGGGGPPLHF; J gene: TRBJ1-6; clone size: few; D gene: NA; V gene: TRBV10-3
CDR3 DNA: TGCAGCCTTGGGACTAGCGGGAGTATAGAGACCCAGTACTTC; CDR3 protein: CSLGTSGSIETQYF; J gene: TRBJ2-5; clone size: few; D gene: TRBD2; V gene: TRBV20-1
CDR3 DNA: TGTGCCAGCAGCCCCGGACGTTCACTCGAGCAGTACTTC; CDR3 protein: CASSPGRSLEQYF; J gene: TRBJ2-7; clone size: few; D gene: NA; V gene: TRBV13
CDR3 DNA: TGCAGTGCTAGACGGGACATGTCCTACGAGCAGTACTTC; CDR3 protein: CSARRDMSYEQYF; J gene: TRBJ2-7; clone size: NA; D gene: NA; V gene: TRBV20-1
CDR3 DNA: TGTGCCACCGGGACCTATTCAGAGCAGTACTTC; CDR3 protein: CATGTYSEQYF; J gene: TRBJ2-5; clone size: NA; D gene: NA; V gene: TRBV6-2/TRBV6-3
CDR3 DNA: TGCAGTGCTAGTCACACAGATACGCAGTATTTT; CDR3 protein: CSASHTDTQYF; J gene: TRBJ2-3; clone size: many; D gene: NA; V gene: TRBV20-1
CDR3 DNA: TGCAGTGCCCCAAGCATGGGGGGAAAAGAGACCCAGTACTTC; CDR3 protein: CSAPSMGGKETQYF; J gene: TRBJ2-5; clone size: NA; D gene: NA; V gene: TRBV20-1
CDR3 DNA: TGTGCCAGCAGTCCAGGCCCGGAACTAGCGGGGGACACGCAGTATTTT; CDR3 protein: CASSPGPELAGDTQYF; J gene: TRBJ2-3; clone size: NA; D gene: TRBD2; V gene: TRBV2
CDR3 DNA: TGTGCCAGCAGCACCTGGACAGGGGGGGATGGCTACACCTTC; CDR3 protein: CASSTWTGGDGYTF; J gene: TRBJ1-2; clone size: NA; D gene: TRBD1; V gene: TRBV5-5
CDR3 DNA: TGTGCCAGCAGCACCCGTGTTGGGCGGGGGGTGTACAATGAGCAGTACTTC; CDR3 protein: CASSTRVGRGVYNEQYF; J gene: TRBJ2-7; clone size: NA; D gene: TRBD2; V gene: TRBV9
CDR3 DNA: TGCGCCAGCAGCGCCGGGACAGTGATGTACAATGAGCGGTACTTC; CDR3 protein: CASSAGTVMYNERYF; J gene: TRBJ2-5; clone size: NA; D gene: TRBD1; V gene: TRBV12-3/TRBV12-4
CDR3 DNA: TGTGCCACCAGCAGAGATAAGGCCAGTACTGAAGCTTTCTTT; CDR3 protein: CATSRDKASTEAFF; J gene: TRBJ1-1; clone size: NA; D gene: NA; V gene: TRBV15
CDR3 DNA: TGTGCCAGCAGTAGACCGGACAGGGACACGTCCACAGATACGCAGTATTTT; CDR3 protein: CASSRPDRDTSTDTQYF; J gene: TRBJ2-3; clone size: NA; D gene: TRBD1; V gene: TRBV6-1
CDR3 DNA: TGTGCCATCAGGGGTGACAGGGGAGGCACTGAAGCTTTCTTT; CDR3 protein: CAIRGDRGGTEAFF; J gene: TRBJ1-1; clone size: NA; D gene: TRBD1; V gene: TRBV10-3
CDR3 DNA: TGTGCCAGCAGCCAGGGACTAGCGGGAGTGATCATTCAGTACTTC; CDR3 protein: CASSQGLAGVIIQYF; J gene: TRBJ2-4; clone size: few; D gene: TRBD2; V gene: TRBV3-1
CDR3 DNA: TGTGCCAGCAGTGTGACTCGCAACAATGAGCAGTACTTC; CDR3 protein: CASSVTRNNEQYF; J gene: TRBJ2-7; clone size: NA; D gene: NA; V gene: TRBV12-3/TRBV12-4
CDR3 DNA: TGTGCCAGCAGTCCTATCGGGGAGCTGTTTTTT; CDR3 protein: CASSPIGELFF; J gene: TRBJ2-2; clone size: NA; D gene: NA; V gene: TRBV6-6
CDR3 DNA: TGCAGCGTTGACCCCCCAGGGTCTTATGGCTACACCTTC; CDR3 protein: CSVDPPGSYGYTF; J gene: TRBJ1-2; clone size: NA; D gene: NA; V gene: TRBV29-1
CDR3 DNA: TGCGCCAGCAGCTTGGCCGGGGCCCTTACGTCCGAGCAGTACTTC; CDR3 protein: CASSLAGALTSEQYF; J gene: TRBJ2-7; clone size: few; D gene: NA; V gene: TRBV5-1